This entry features one T cell receptor (beta chain) sequence. This CDR3 has 15 amino acids. V lost 5 bases and J 7 bases, leaving 18 bases between the germline ends. Germline V gene data show CDR1 as LNHDA and CDR2 as SQIVND (reference sequence). Sequencing used immunoSEQ multiplex PCR; TCRdb keeps in-frame clones, though not all of them. Of about 93,000 clones in the sample, approximately 90% were seen once. These data are taken from a study of OX40 agonist ivuxolimab in advanced cancers. J is TRBJ2-1 and V is TRBV19; D is undetermined. The receptor was isolated from an adult with an advanced solid tumor such as melanoma, head and neck, liver or kidney cancer. Sequencing was performed on CD4+ or CD8+ T cells sorted from blood, taken in a trial of the OX40 agonist ivuxolimab. The DNA of the CDR3 is TGTGCCAGTAGTTCTGGGCTTCTAACGGAAAATGAGCAGTTCTTC. The encoded protein is CASSSGLLTENEQFF.